This T cell receptor (beta chain) is drawn from a study of shared clonotypes between healthy human individuals. TCRdb keeps only in-frame clones here, not all; method: immunoSEQ multiplex PCR. The profile shows millions of clones, around 95% of them singletons. Sequencing input: naive CD4+ T cells sorted from blood. The subset here: CD45RA+ positively selected. The receptor was isolated from a man between 18 and 35 years old in good health.

The CDR3 DNA follows: TGTGCCAGCTCACGGAGGGACGGAGGCAATGAAAAACTGTTTTTT. Translated, it gives CASSRRDGGNEKLFF. The chain links TRBV18 to TRBJ1-4, with D perhaps TRBD1 (5 bases). Germline values: CDR1 KGHSH, CDR2 LQKENI. V lost 4 bases to trimming and J lost 5 bases, with 14 bases between them. The length of the CDR3 is 15 residues.